Listed here are 7 T cell receptor beta chains from one sample, sequenced in a study of radiation and T cells in renal cell carcinoma. Profiling relied on immunoSEQ multiplex PCR, and the TCRdb table lists in-frame clones only, not all of them. The sample includes some 43,000 clones, about 84% of them seen just once. Time point indicated: blood 4 weeks post-SBRT, at nephrectomy. Treatment described: 15 Gy SBRT to primary tumor, nephrectomy 4 weeks later. The source material was blood, sampled from a patient whose treatment included radiotherapy and nephrectomy. The receptors originated from a woman in her seventies with renal cell carcinoma.

This clone was counted a few times. This sequence joins TRBV6-5 and TRBJ1-6; D may be TRBD1 (6 bases). This CDR3 is built from 15 residues. V lost 5 bases, J lost 8 bases, and 16 bases lay in between. CDR1 MNHEY and CDR2 SVGAGI come from the germline V gene. The CDR3 loop reads CASSRSPKGDSPLHF. In nucleotides, the CDR3 is TGTGCCAGCAGTCGATCCCCAAAGGGGGATTCACCCCTCCACTTT.

The rearrangement links TRBV13 to TRBJ2-1; 11 nucleotides match TRBD2. The CDR3 is made up of 18 amino acids. Germline V lookup: CDR1 PRHDT, CDR2 FYEKMQ (reference sequence). Unmatched junction bases numbered 14, after V lost 4 bases and J lost 6 bases. DNA of the CDR3: TGTGCCAGCAGCTCTGGAGTAGCGGGAGGGCCGAATGCCAATGAGCAGTTCTTC. Translated, it gives CASSSGVAGGPNANEQFF.

The chain uses TRBV7-2 and TRBJ2-1; 10 bases fit TRBD2. CDR1 SGHTA and CDR2 FQGNSA come from the germline V gene. CDR3 length: 15 residues. V lost 5 bases and J lost 11; bases outside the gene matches: 12. The CDR3 region has the DNA TGTGCCAGCAGCCAAAGCACTAGCGGGGCAACCAAGCAGTTCTTC. It is translated as CASSQSTSGATKQFF.

The chain carries TRBV5-6 and TRBJ2-5; the match to TRBD2 covers 7 bases. V lost 7 bases to trimming and J lost 5 bases; unmatched junction nucleotides: 20. This CDR3 contains 17 residues. Per germline, CDR1 SGHDT and CDR2 YYEEEE. This CDR3 is CASALKGLVGSGETQYF. CDR3 nucleotide sequence: TGTGCCAGCGCACTAAAAGGACTAGTAGGGTCGGGTGAGACCCAGTACTTC.

The rearrangement joins TRBV4-3 to TRBJ2-2, with a tentative D call TRBD1 (5 bases). CDR1 is LGHNA and CDR2 is YSLEER in the germline V gene. Trimming cost V 1 base and J 4 bases, with 10 bases left between them. CDR3 size: 15 residues. This CDR3 reads CASSQVVQGTGELFF. The CDR3 DNA reads as TGCGCCAGCAGCCAAGTTGTTCAGGGCACCGGGGAGCTGTTTTTT.

This sequence joins TRBV7-9 and TRBJ2-3, with TRBD2 matching over 10 bases. In germline, CDR1 is SEHNR, CDR2 FQNEAQ (reference sequence). V shed 5 bases and J 7 bases; nucleotides not matched to a gene: 9. The CDR3 length is 15 residues. CDR3 nucleotide sequence: TGTGCCAGCAGCCCTCCGGCTAGCGGGAGTTATACGCAGTATTTT. This sequence encodes CASSPPASGSYTQYF.

The rearrangement links TRBV5-1 to TRBJ2-5; 10 bases line up with TRBD2. Trimming removed 0 bases from V and 2 bases from J; junction bases left unmatched: 4. Germline V gives CDR1 SGHRS, CDR2 YFSETQ. The CDR3 covers 16 residues. The CDR3 spells CASSLGTSGRQETQYF. CDR3 nucleotide sequence: TGCGCCAGCAGCTTGGGGACTAGCGGTCGGCAAGAGACCCAGTACTTC.